This TCR beta chain comes out of a study of blood T cells in healthy people across ages. The CDR3 has 15 amino acids. The germline V gene has CDR1 DFQATT and CDR2 SNEGSKA (reference sequence). The V end was cut by 6 bases, the J end by 3 bases, with 17 bases between. This clonotype was picked up many times. It was with a sample-barcoded 5' primer and a J-beta primer mix that a second PCR of roughly 7 to 12 cycles was run. TCRdb reanalysed the 5' RACE reads using MiXCR and keeps one entry per CDR3 protein. Found here are over 1,500,000 distinct CDR3 sequences, around half of them singletons; the top ten hold more than 2%.

The receptor comes from a woman in her forties in good health. The sequenced sample consisted of blood. The chain combines TRBV20-1 with TRBJ2-2; TRBD1 or TRBD2 may be the D gene (5 bases each). The CDR3 here is CSAREGLRDTGELFF. The CDR3 nucleotides are TGCAGTGCGAGGGAAGGCCTCAGGGACACCGGGGAGCTGTTTTTT.